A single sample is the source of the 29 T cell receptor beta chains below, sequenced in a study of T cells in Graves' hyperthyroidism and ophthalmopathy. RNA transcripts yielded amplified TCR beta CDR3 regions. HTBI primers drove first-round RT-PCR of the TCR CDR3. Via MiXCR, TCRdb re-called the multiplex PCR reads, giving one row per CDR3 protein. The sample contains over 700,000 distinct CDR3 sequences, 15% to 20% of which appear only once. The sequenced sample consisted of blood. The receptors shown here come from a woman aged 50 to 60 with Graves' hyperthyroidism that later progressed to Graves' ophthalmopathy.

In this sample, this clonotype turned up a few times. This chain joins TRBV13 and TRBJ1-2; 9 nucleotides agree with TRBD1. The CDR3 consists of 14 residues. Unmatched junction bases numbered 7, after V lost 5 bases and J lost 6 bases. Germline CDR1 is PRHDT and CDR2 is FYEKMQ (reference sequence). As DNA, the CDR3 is TGTGCCAGCAGCGTAACCTGGACAGGGGATGGCTACACCTTC. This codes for CASSVTWTGDGYTF.

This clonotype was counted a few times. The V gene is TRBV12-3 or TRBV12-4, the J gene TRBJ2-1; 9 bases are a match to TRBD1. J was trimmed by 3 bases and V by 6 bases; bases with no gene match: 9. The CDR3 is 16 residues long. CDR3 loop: CASSFYRTGDYNEQFF. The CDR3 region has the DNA TGTGCCAGCAGCTTTTACAGGACAGGGGACTACAATGAGCAGTTCTTC.

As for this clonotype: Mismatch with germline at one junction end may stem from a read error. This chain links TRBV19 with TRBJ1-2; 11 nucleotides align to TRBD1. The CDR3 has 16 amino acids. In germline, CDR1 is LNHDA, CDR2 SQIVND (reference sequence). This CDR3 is CASTPQGQGAPYGYTF. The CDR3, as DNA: TGTGCCAGTACCCCCCAAGGACAGGGGGCACCCTATGGCTACACCTTT. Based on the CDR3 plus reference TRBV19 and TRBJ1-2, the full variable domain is DGGITQSPKYLFRKEGQNVTLSCEQNLNHDAMYWYRQDPGQGLRLIYYSQIVNDFQKGDIAEGYSVSREKKESFPLTVTSAQKNPTAFYLCASTPQGQGAPYGYTFGSGTRLTVV.

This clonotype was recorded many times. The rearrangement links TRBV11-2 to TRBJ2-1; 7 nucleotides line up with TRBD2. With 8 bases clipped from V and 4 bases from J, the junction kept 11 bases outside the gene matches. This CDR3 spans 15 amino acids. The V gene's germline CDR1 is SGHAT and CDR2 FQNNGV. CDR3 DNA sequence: TGTGCCAGCCGGGAGCGGGGCGCTGAATACAATGAGCAGTTCTTC. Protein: CASRERGAEYNEQFF.

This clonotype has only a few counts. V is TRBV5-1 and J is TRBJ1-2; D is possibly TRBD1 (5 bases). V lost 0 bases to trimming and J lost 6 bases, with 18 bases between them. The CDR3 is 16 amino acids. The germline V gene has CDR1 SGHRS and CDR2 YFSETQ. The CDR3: CASSLERPRAGHGYTF. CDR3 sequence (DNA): TGCGCCAGCAGCTTGGAGCGGCCTAGGGCAGGGCATGGCTACACCTTC.

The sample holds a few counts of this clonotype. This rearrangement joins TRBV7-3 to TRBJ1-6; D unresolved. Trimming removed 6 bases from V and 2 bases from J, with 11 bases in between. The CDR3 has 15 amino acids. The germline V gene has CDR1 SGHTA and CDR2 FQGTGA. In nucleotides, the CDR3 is TGTGCCAGCAGGTTCGGCGGGGCCTATAATTCACCCCTCCACTTT. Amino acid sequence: CASRFGGAYNSPLHF. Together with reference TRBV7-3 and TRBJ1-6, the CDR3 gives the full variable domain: GAGVSQTPSNKVTEKGKYVELRCDPISGHTALYWYRQSLGQGPEFLIYFQGTGAADDSGLPNDRFFAVRPEGSVSTLKIQRTERGDSAVYLCASRFGGAYNSPLHFGNGTRLTVT.

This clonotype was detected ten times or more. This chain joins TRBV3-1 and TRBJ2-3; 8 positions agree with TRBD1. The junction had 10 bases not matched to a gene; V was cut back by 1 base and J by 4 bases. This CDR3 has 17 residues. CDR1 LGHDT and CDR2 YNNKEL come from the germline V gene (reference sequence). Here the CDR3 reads CASSQGWTGPPADTQYF. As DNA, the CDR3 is TGTGCCAGCAGCCAAGGTTGGACAGGGCCTCCGGCAGATACGCAGTATTTT.

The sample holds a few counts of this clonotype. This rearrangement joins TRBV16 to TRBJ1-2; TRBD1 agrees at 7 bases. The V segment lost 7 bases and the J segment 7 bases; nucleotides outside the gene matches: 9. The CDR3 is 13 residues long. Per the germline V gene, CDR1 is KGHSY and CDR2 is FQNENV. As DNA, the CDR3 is TGTGCCAGCACCCCCGGGCCAGGGGGTGGCTACACCTTC. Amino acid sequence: CASTPGPGGGYTF.

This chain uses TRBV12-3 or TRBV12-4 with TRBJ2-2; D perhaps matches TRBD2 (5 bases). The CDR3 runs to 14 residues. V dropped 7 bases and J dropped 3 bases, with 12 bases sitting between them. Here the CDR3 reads CASTIRDYTGELFF. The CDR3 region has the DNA TGTGCCAGCACCATCCGGGATTACACCGGGGAGCTGTTTTTT.

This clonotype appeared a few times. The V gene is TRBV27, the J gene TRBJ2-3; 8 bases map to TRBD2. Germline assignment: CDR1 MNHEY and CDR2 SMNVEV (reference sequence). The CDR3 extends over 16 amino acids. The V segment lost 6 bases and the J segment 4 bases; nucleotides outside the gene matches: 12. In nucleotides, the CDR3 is TGTGCCAGCAGCGAACCCCCGGGACTAGTATCAGATACGCAGTATTTT. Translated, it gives CASSEPPGLVSDTQYF.

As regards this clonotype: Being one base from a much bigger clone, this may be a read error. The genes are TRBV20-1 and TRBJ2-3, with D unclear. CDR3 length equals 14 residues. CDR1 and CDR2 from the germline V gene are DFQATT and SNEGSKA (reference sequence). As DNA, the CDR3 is TGCAGTGCTAGGGGTCATAATCACCAAGATACGCGGTATTTT. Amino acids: CSARGHNHQDTRYF.

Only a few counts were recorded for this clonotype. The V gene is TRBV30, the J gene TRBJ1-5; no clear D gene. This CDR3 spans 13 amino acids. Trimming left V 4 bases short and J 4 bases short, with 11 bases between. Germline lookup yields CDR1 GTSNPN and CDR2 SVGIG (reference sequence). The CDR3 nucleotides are TGTGCCTGGAACCCCAGGACTAATCAGCCCCAGCATTTT. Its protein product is CAWNPRTNQPQHF. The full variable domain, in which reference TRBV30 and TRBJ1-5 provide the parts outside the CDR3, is SQTIHQWPATLVQPVGSPLSLECTVEGTSNPNLYWYRQAAGRGLQLLFYSVGIGQISSEVPQNLSASRPQDRQFILSSKKLLLSDSGFYLCAWNPRTNQPQHFGDGTRLSIL.

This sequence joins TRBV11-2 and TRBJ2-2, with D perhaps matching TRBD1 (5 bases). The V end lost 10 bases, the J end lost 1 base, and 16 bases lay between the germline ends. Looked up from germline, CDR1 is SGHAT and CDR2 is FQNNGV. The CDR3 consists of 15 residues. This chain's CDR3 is CANGHPTLNTGELFF. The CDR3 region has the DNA TGTGCCAACGGACACCCGACTCTGAACACCGGGGAGCTGTTTTTT.

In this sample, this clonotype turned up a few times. CDR3 residues: CSATQDTGNTEAFF. CDR3 DNA sequence: TGCAGTGCTACCCAGGACACGGGGAACACTGAAGCTTTCTTT. The chain has TRBV20-1 and TRBJ1-1; maybe TRBD1 (5 bases). The ends were cut back, 4 bases at V and 1 base at J, with 13 bases in the middle. CDR1 DFQATT and CDR2 SNEGSKA come from the germline V gene (reference sequence). This CDR3 has 14 residues.

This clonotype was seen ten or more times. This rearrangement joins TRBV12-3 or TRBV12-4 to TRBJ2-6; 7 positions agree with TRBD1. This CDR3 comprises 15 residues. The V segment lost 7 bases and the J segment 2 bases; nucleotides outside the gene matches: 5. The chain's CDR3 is CASNHRGAGANVLTF. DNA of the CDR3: TGTGCCAGCAATCACAGGGGCGCTGGGGCCAACGTCCTGACTTTC.

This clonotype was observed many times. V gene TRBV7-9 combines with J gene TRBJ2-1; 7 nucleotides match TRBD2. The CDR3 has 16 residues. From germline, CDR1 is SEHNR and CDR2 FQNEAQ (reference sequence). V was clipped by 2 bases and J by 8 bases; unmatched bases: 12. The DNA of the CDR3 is TGTGCCAGCAGCTTAACCTCCCCAGCGGGGATGGATGAGCAGTTCTTC. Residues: CASSLTSPAGMDEQFF.

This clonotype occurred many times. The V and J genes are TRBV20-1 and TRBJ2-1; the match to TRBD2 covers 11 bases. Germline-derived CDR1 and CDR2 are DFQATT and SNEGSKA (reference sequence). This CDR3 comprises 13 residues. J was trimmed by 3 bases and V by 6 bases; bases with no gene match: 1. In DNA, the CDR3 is TGCAGTGCCACTAGCGGGGGCTACAATGAGCAGTTCTTC. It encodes CSATSGGYNEQFF.

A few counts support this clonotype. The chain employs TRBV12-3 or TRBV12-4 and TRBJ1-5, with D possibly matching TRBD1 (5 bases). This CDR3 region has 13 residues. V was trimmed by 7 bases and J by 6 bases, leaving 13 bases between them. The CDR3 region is CASILGAGQPQHF. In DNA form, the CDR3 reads TGTGCCAGCATCCTAGGGGCAGGTCAGCCCCAGCATTTT.

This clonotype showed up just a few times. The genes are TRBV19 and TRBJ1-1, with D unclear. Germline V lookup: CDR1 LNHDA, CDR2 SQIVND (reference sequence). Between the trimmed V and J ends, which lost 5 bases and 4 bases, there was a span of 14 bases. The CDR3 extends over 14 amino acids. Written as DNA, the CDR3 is TGTGCCAGTAGTCCCTCGTATGGGATCACTGAAGCTTTCTTT. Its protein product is CASSPSYGITEAFF.

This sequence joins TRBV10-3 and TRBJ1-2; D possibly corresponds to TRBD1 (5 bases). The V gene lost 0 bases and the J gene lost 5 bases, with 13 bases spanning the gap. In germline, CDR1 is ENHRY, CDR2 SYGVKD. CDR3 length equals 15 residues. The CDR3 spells CAISESGQGGYGYTF. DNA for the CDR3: TGTGCCATCAGTGAGTCTGGGCAGGGAGGTTATGGCTACACCTTC.

Written as DNA, the CDR3 is TGCAGTGCTAAGCGAAGCTCTGGAAACACCATATATTTT. Translation gives CSAKRSSGNTIYF. V is TRBV20-1 and J is TRBJ1-3; D is unresolved. This CDR3 has 13 residues. V lost 4 bases to trimming and J lost 0 bases, with 7 bases between them. CDR1 and CDR2 from the germline V gene are DFQATT and SNEGSKA (reference sequence).

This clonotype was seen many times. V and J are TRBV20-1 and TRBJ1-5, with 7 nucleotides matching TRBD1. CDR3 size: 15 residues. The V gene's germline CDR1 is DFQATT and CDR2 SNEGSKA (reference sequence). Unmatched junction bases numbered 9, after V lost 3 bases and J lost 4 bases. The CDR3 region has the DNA TGCAGTGCTAGCCCACCGACAGGGTGGAATCAGCCCCAGCATTTT. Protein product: CSASPPTGWNQPQHF.

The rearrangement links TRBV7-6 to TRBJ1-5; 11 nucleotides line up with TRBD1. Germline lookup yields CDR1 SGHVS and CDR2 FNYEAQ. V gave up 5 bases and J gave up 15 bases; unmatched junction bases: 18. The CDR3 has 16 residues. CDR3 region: CASSPLPGQGDPTAHF. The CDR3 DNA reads TGTGCCAGCAGCCCATTACCGGGACAGGGGGACCCAACGGCGCATTTT.

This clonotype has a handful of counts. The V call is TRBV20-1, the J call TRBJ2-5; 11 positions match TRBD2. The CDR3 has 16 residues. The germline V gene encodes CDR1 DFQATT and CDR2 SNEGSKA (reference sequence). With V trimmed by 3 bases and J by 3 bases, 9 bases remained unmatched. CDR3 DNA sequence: TGCAGTGCTAGTAACGTTCTAGCGGGGGGTGAAGAGACCCAGTACTTC. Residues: CSASNVLAGGEETQYF.

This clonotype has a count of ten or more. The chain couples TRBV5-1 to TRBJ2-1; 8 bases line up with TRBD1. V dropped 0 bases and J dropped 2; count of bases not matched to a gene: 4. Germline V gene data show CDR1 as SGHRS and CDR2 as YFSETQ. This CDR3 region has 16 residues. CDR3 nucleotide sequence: TGCGCCAGCAGCTTGGGAGACAGGGGTACCTACAATGAGCAGTTCTTC. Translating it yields CASSLGDRGTYNEQFF.

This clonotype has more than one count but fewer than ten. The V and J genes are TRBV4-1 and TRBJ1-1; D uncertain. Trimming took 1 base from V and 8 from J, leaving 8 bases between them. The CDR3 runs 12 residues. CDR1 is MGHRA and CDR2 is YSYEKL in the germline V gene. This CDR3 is CASSQGGREAFF. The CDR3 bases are TGCGCCAGCAGCCAAGGGGGTAGGGAAGCTTTCTTT.

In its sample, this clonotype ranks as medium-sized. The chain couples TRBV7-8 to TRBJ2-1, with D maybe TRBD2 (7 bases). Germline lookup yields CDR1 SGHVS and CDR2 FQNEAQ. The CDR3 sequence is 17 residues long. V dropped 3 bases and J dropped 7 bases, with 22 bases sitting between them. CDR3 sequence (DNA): TGTGCCAGCAGCTTGGTGGGGGGGGCCGTTTCGGTAAATGAGCAGTTCTTC. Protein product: CASSLVGGAVSVNEQFF.

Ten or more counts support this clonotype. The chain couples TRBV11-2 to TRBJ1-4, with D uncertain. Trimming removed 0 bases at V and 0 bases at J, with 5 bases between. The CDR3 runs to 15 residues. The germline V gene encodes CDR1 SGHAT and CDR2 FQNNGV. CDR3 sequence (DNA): TGTGCCAGCAGCTTAGATACTGCAACTAATGAAAAACTGTTTTTT. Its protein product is CASSLDTATNEKLFF.

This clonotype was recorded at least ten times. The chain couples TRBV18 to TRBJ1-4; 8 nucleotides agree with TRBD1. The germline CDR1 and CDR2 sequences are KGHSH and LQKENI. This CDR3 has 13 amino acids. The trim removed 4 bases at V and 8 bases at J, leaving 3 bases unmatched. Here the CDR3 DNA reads TGTGCCAGCTCACGGACAGGGAACGAAAAACTGTTTTTT. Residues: CASSRTGNEKLFF.